The sequence of this T cell receptor (beta chain) was determined in a study of graft-versus-host responses after intestinal transplantation. Across the whole study: After anti-thymocyte globulin induction, recipients took tacrolimus and steroids for 3 to 4 years. Whole-study findings and limits: Early after transplant, HvG clones declined as circulating GvH clones peaked.

Libraries were prepared by immunoSEQ multiplex PCR; TCRdb keeps only in-frame clonotypes and omits some of them. The repertoire holds just under 85,000 clones, with approximately 90% as singletons. In regard to this clone: Its matching antigen is unknown.

This CDR3 has 17 residues. Germline V CDR1 and CDR2: SGHNT, YYREEE (reference sequence). Trimming cost V 5 bases and J 8 bases; bases outside gene matches: 10. Sequences were derived from unstimulated CD8+ T cells sorted from spleen or lymph node cells, sampled before transplant. This receptor was taken from a human donor who was the organ donor for an intestinal transplant. The chain recombines TRBV5-4 with TRBJ2-1, with 16 bases matching TRBD2. The CDR3 sequence is CASSPGLAGGPGDEQFF. The CDR3 DNA is TGTGCCAGCAGTCCGGGACTAGCGGGGGGGCCGGGCGATGAGCAGTTCTTC.